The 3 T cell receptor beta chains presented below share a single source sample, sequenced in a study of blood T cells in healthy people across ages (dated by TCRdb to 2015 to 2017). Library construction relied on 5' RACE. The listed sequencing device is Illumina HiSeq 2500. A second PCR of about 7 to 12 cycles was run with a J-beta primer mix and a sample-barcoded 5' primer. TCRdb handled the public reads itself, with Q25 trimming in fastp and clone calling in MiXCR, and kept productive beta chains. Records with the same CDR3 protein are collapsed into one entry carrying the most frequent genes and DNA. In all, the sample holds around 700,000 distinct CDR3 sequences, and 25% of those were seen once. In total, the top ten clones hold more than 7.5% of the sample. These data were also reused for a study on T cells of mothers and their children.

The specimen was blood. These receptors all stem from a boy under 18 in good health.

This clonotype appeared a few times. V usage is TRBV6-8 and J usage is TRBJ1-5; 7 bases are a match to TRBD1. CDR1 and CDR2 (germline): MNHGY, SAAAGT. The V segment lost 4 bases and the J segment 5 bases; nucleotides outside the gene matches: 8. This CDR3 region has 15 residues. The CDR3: CASSSRQGRDQPQHF. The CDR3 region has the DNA TGTGCCAGCAGTTCGCGACAGGGTAGAGATCAGCCCCAGCATTTT.

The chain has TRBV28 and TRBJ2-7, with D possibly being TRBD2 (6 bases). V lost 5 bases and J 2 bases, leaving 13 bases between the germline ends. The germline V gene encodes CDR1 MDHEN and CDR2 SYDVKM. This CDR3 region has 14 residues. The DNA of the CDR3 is TGTGCCAGCAGTCCCCCCGGGAGTCCCTACGAGCAGTACTTC. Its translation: CASSPPGSPYEQYF.

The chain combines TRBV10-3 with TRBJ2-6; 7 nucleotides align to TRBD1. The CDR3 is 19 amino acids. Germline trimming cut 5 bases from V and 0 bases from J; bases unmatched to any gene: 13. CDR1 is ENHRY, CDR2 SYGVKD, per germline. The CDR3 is CAISISGGRFSSGANVLTF. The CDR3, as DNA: TGTGCCATCAGTATTTCAGGGGGACGGTTTAGCTCTGGGGCCAACGTCCTGACTTTC.